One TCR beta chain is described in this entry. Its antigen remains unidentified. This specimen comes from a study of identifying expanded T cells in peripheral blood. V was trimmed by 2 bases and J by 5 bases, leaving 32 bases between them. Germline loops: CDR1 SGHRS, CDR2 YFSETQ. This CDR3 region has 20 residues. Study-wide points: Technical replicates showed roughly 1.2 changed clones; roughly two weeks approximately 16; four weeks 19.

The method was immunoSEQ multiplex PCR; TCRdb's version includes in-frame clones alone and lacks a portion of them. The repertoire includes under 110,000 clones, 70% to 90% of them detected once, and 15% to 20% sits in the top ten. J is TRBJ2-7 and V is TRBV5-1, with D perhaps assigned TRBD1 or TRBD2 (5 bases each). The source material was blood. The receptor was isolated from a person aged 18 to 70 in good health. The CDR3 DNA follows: TGCGCCAGCAGCTTCCCTAACACTAGGCAGGGTTCCCAGCAATTGAACGAGCAGTACTTC. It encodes CASSFPNTRQGSQQLNEQYF.